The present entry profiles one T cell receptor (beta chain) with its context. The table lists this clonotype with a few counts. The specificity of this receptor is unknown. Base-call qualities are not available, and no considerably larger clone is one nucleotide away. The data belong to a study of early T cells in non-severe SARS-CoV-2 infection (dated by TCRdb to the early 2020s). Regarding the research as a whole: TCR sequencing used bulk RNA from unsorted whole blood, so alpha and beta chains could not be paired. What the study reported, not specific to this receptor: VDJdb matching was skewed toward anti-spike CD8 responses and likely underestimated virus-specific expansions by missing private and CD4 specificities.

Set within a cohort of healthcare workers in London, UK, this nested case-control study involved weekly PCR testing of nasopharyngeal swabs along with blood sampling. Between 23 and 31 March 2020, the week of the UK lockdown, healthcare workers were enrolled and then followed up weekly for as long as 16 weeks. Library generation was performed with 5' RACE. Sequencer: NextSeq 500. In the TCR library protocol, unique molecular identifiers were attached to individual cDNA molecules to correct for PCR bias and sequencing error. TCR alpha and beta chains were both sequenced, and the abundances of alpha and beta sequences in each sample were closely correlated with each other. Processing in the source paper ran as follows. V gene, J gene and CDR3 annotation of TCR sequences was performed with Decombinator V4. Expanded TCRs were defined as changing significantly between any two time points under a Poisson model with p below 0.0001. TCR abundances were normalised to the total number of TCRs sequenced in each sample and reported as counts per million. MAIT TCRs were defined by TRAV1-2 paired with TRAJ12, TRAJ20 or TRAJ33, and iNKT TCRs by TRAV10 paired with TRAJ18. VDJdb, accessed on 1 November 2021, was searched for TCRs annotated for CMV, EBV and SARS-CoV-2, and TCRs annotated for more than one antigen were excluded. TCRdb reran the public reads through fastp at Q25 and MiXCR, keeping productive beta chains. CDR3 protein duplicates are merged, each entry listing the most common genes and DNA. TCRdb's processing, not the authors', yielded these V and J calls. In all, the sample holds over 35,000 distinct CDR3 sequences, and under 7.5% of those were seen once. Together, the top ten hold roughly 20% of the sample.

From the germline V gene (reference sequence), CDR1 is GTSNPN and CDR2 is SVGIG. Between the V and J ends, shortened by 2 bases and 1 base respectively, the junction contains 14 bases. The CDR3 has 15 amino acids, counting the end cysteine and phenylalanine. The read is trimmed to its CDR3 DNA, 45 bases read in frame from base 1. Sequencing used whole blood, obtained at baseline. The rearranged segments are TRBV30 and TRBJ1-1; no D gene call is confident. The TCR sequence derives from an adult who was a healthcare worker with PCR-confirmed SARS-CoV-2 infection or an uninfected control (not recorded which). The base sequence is TGTGCCTGGAGTCCCTCTATTGGCGGGAACACTGAAGCTTTCTTT. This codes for CAWSPSIGGNTEAFF.